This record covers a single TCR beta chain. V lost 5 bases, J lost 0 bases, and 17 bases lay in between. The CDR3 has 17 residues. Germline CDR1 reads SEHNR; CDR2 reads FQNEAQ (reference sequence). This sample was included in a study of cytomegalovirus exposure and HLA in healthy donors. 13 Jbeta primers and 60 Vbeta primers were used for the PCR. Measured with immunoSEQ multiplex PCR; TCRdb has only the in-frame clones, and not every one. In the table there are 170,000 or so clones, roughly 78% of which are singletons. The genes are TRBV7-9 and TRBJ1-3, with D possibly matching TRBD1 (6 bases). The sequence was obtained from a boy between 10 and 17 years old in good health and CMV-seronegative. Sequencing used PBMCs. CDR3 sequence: CASSPHPGTFSGNTIYF. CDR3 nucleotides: TGTGCCAGCAGCCCCCACCCCGGGACATTCTCTGGAAACACCATATATTTT.